This record concerns one TCR beta chain sequence. The antigen this receptor binds is unknown. Base qualities were left out, and no much larger clone turns up one base away. For the CD8 naive samples, CD45RO-negative cells were positively selected for CCR7, yielding a CD45RA+CCR7+ population from which TemRA cells were excluded. The donors were healthy, HIV-negative adults with no recently reported acute infections or vaccinations. Only Caucasian adults living in Nashville, Tennessee, USA were represented among the donors. Blood was collected by leukapheresis, and PBMCs were isolated by Ficoll-Histopaque density gradient centrifugation and then cryopreserved in liquid nitrogen vapor phase. Analytical flow cytometry was used to check the purity and quantity of every magnetically sorted T cell population. From each sorted fraction, genomic DNA was isolated and quantified by UV absorbance on a Nanodrop 2000c.

Using the deep immunoSEQ assay, TCR CDR3 regions were amplified from genomic DNA by multiplex PCR. For each cell subset, the extracted genomic DNA was distributed evenly across all wells of several immunoSEQ 96-well plates, and each plate served as one replicate. For sorted subsets, about 0.2 ug genomic DNA, equal to approximately 30,000 T cell genomes, was loaded into each replicate PCR. Purified libraries were quantified with a Qubit 3.0 fluorometer, sized on a Bioanalyzer 2100, and re-quantified with the KAPA Library Quantification kit. Every immunoSEQ 96-well plate was sequenced on a dedicated single-read 150-cycle Illumina NextSeq 550 flow cell. The paper's data handling went like this. The immunoSEQ output contained only junctional sequences without quality scores, so filtering could not match that applied to full-length reads. To assign V/J genes and CDR3, sequences were annotated using PyIR, a Python wrapper for IgBLAST v1.9, with IMGT germline references. Reads were filtered out if the reads had weak V/J assignments (E-value above 1e-6), no CDR3, stop codons, out-of-frame junctions, or ambiguous translated residues. A V3J clonotype was defined by an identical inferred V gene, J gene, and CDR3 amino acid sequence. To compute the percentage overlap between repertoires, the number of shared unique clonotypes was divided by the size of the smaller repertoire. Repertoire richness was assessed with RTK rarefaction, the Chao1 estimator, and Recon v2.1 estimates of unobserved clonotypes. OLGA was used to compute generation probabilities for all TCRbeta clonotypes that the gDNA method yielded from a few donors. The table was pulled from immuneACCESS by TCRdb, which kept in-frame rearrangements only. Such tables lose some clones; where checked, under half of the loss comes from unresolved V genes, and the rest has no known cause. V and J calls and clone size are those listed in that table; D and trimming were worked out from the DNA. The sample table holds roughly 2.1 million clones, of which 93% were seen once. The ten largest account for over 1.5% of the sample.

These data originate in a study of shared clonotypes between healthy human individuals (dated by TCRdb to 2020 to 2021). Turning to the overall study: The cohort included a few men and a couple of women between 18 and 49 years of age. For each donor, three plates each were used for CD4 naive and CD4 memory, two plates were used for CD8 naive, and one plate was used for CD8 memory. To estimate repertoire size and how much clonotype sharing occurs between individuals, the study deeply sequenced the blood TCR repertoires of five healthy adults. To increase sequencing depth and limit assay-specific biases, different laboratories used diverse techniques to prepare libraries and sequence TCR repertoires. Leukapheresis yielded between about 0.94 and 8.9 billion PBMCs per donor. General findings and caveats noted by the study authors: Because the study included only a small number of donors, the genetic and exposure-history diversity represented was limited. Incomplete sequencing was indicated by rarefaction of sorted-subset datasets, despite the large sequencing depth. Sharing across several donors was observed for approximately 5% of naive CD4, 3.5% of naive CD8, 2.3% of memory CD4, and over 0.3% of memory CD8 clonotypes. Clonotypes shared by all four sorted-subset donors showed higher generation probabilities than non-shared clonotypes. Based on pairwise subsampling, the degree of clonotype sharing among donors was expected to be affected by sequencing depth. Sampling was restricted to blood, and TCR repertoires in tissue are likely to differ from TCR repertoires in blood. Naive subsets generally had larger estimated clonotype richness than memory subsets did.

CDR1 and CDR2 (SGHVS, FQNEAQ) derive from the germline V gene. V is trimmed back by 5 bases and J by 1 base, and the junction contains 7 bases that no gene match accounts for. The CDR3 covers 15 residues, taking in both the cysteine and the phenylalanine. Only the CDR3 DNA is retained, 45 bases long and in frame from the first base. The TCR was taken from a man aged 18 to 30 in good health. Some clones in this sample may be carry-over from other donors' samples. The sample was naive CD8+ T cells from PBMCs. The intended sense of this specimen's cell subset or site label: CD45RA+CCR7+. This chain is built from TRBV7-8 and TRBJ1-1; TRBD1 aligns with 7 central bases. The DNA is as follows: TGTGCCAGCAGCATTCGGACAGGACGGAACACTGAAGCTTTCTTT. This is translated as CASSIRTGRNTEAFF.